This TCR beta chain was identified during a study of blood T cell repertoires in COVID-19 (dated by TCRdb to 2018 to 2021). With regard to the full study: Samples covering the acute and convalescent phases of COVID-19 were provided by collaborators in the United States, Italy and Spain. The material from the prospective study consisted of cDNA or gDNA derived from T cells, B-cell-depleted T cells, or PBMCs. The dataset comprised deeply sampled blood TCRbeta repertoires from subjects exposed to, actively infected with, or recovered from COVID-19. The repertoires were released in a freely available public database meant as a resource for research on the immune response to SARS-CoV-2. The samples were drawn from the first 160 participants of the ongoing ImmuneRACE study and from 950 to 1,500 subjects provided by 6 global collaborators. The sample metadata nearly always contained a de-identified subject ID, COVID-19 status, age in years and sex. Where available, HLA class I and class II types were taken from metadata supplied by the sample provider and were not determined by assay-based typing. Study-wide findings and limitations: The quantity of clinical and demographic metadata differed by source and by participant and was supplied without curation.

The immunoSEQ Assay, a bias-controlled multiplex PCR, was used to amplify TCRbeta CDR3 regions from genomic DNA. The study's own analysis went as follows. The number of nucleated cells in each sample was estimated from the amplification of reference gene primers within the assay. To quantify the absolute abundance of each unique TCRbeta CDR3 rearrangement, sequence reads were collapsed and filtered. For each sample, productive Simpson clonality was calculated as the square root of Simpson's diversity index across productive rearrangements. What TCRdb holds here is the immuneACCESS table cut down to in-frame rearrangements. Part of the clones is not present; checked against another copy, under half of the missing clones reflect an unresolved V gene, and the others are unexplained. V, J and clone size are taken as reported in that table, and D and trimming were inferred from the DNA itself. The sample table holds 85,000 to 100,000 clones, of which roughly four fifths were seen once. 24% of the sample is held by the ten biggest clonotypes.

Points on this clone: The antigen it recognizes is unknown. Base qualities were left out, and no much larger clone turns up one base away.

The collaborating institutions used their own protocols to collect whole blood in K2EDTA tubes. For TCRbeta analysis, collaborators shipped samples as frozen whole blood, isolated PBMCs, or DNA extracted from either of those sample types. Including the terminal cysteine and phenylalanine, the CDR3 comprises 15 residues. Only the CDR3 DNA is retained, 45 bases long and in frame from the first base. V is trimmed back by 0 bases and J by 4 bases, and the junction contains 2 bases that no gene match accounts for. The germline V gene sets CDR1 to SGHTS and CDR2 to YDEGEE. This TCR was recovered from a human donor in a cohort sampled during active COVID-19. Sequencing was performed on peripheral blood. In this chain, TRBV5-8 is recombined with TRBJ2-1; 9 central nucleotides agree with TRBD2. CDR3 reads: CASSLGLAVYNEQFF. In nucleotide form, the sequence is TGTGCCAGCAGCTTGGGACTAGCGGTTTACAATGAGCAGTTCTTC.